This TCR beta chain was documented in a study of T cell clusters in autoimmune cytopenias. Germline values: CDR1 MNHEY, CDR2 SMNVEV (reference sequence). The CDR3 has 14 amino acids. Each sample's input was 250 to 300 ng genomic DNA, 40,000 or so genome equivalents. TRB was amplified by touch-down multiplex PCR, primer pools A and B combined. TCRdb re-called the multiplex PCR reads and shows each CDR3 protein once, DNA omitted. The table lists several thousand distinct CDR3 sequences. These same data were also listed under a study on T cell repertoires in aging, cancer and after chemotherapy.

This clonotype originated in a human donor with an autoimmune cytopenia or autoimmune hepatitis (not recorded which). J is TRBJ1-3 and V is TRBV27; TCRdb picks TRBD1, but there is no DNA to check that call. Sequenced sample: peripheral blood. CDR3 loop: CASRRTGAGNTIYF.